One TCR beta chain is described in this entry. Its antigen remains unknown. The germline V gene encodes CDR1 MNHEY and CDR2 SVGAGI. The V and J ends lost 0 bases and 0 bases respectively, with 8 bases between them. CDR3 size: 16 residues. The data originate from a study of T cells after yellow fever vaccination. Study background: It was SMART-Seq v4 Ultra Low Input that prepared the fractions with low cell numbers.

Study-wide results and caveats: Only a minor proportion of clonotypes was detected across both CD4 and CD8 compartments. FACS-sorted repertoires could harbor abundant contaminating bulk-population clonotypes.

The TCR cDNA carried a universal primer site and UMIs from 5'RACE template switching. In TCRdb, the 5' RACE reads were re-called with MiXCR into one record per CDR3 protein. Seen here are some 320,000 distinct CDR3 sequences, around 9.3% observed once, and the top ten hold about 3.5%. This specimen consisted of CD4+ T cells sorted from PBMCs, obtained 5 days after the yellow fever booster vaccination. This receptor was identified in a man younger than 35 who received the YFV17D yellow fever vaccine. This chain uses TRBV6-5 with TRBJ2-2; D remains unclear. CDR3 in amino acids: CASSYSSTTNTGELFF. The CDR3 DNA reads TGTGCCAGCAGTTACTCTAGTACTACGAACACCGGGGAGCTGTTTTTT.